Below are 9 T cell receptor beta chains sequenced from a single sample in a study of T cells in Graves' hyperthyroidism and ophthalmopathy. RNA transcripts served as the template for amplifying TCR beta CDR3 regions. The HTBI primer set drove a first-round RT-PCR of the TCR CDR3. TCRdb processed the multiplex PCR reads anew with MiXCR; each CDR3 protein has one entry. Among 300,000 to 400,000 distinct CDR3 sequences listed, approximately 15% were seen once. Sequenced input: blood. These receptors all stem from a young woman with Graves' hyperthyroidism.

Ten or more counts support this clonotype. The V call is TRBV28, the J call TRBJ2-4; D is possibly TRBD2 (6 bases). CDR1 is MDHEN and CDR2 is SYDVKM in the germline V gene. CDR3 size: 16 residues. V shed 3 bases and J shed 6 bases, with 18 bases lying between them. As DNA, the CDR3 is TGTGCCAGCAGTTTTGGAGGGAGCCTAGGAGGAAACATTCAGTACTTC. Translating gives CASSFGGSLGGNIQYF.

The rearrangement uses TRBV5-1 and TRBJ2-3; the match to TRBD2 covers 10 bases. From germline, CDR1 is SGHRS and CDR2 YFSETQ. This CDR3 has 18 residues. J was trimmed by 4 bases and V by 4 bases; bases with no gene match: 15. The CDR3 here is CASSNIQRGGRSADTQYF. CDR3 nucleotides: TGCGCCAGCAGCAATATCCAGCGGGGGGGGCGGAGCGCAGATACGCAGTATTTT.

This clonotype was found a few times. The chain carries TRBV30 and TRBJ2-1, with unresolved D. The length of the CDR3 is 14 residues. Between the trimmed V and J ends, which lost 3 bases and 1 base, there was a span of 10 bases. Germline values: CDR1 GTSNPN, CDR2 SVGIG (reference sequence). CDR3 protein: CAWRGIGSYNEQFF. Here the CDR3 DNA reads TGTGCCTGGAGGGGCATTGGGTCCTACAATGAGCAGTTCTTC.

This clonotype was counted at least ten times. The chain has TRBV28 and TRBJ1-1; TRBD1 might be the D (5 bases). V was pared by 8 bases and J by 4 bases, with 20 bases between. From germline, CDR1 is MDHEN and CDR2 SYDVKM. The CDR3 covers 15 residues. CDR3 nucleotide sequence: TGTGCCAGCGCGTCCGGGACGATGACCGGCACTGAAGCTTTCTTT. Its translation: CASASGTMTGTEAFF.

This clonotype was seen a few times. CDR3 protein: CASSLGGTPYNEQFF. The CDR3 DNA is TGTGCCAGCAGCCTAGGGGGCACGCCCTACAATGAGCAGTTCTTC. This chain joins TRBV7-2 and TRBJ2-1; 7 positions agree with TRBD1. This CDR3 has 15 residues. The V gene's germline CDR1 is SGHTA and CDR2 FQGNSA. J gave up 2 bases and V 5 bases, and 6 bases lay outside the gene matches. Looking up the rest from reference TRBV7-2 and TRBJ2-1 gives the full variable domain: GAGVSQSPSNKVTEKGKDVELRCDPISGHTALYWYRQSLGQGLEFLIYFQGNSAPDKSGLPSDRFSAERTGGSVSTLTIQRTQQEDSAVYLCASSLGGTPYNEQFFGPGTRLTVL.

J is TRBJ2-7 and V is TRBV29-1, with 7 bases matching TRBD1. Germline V gene lookup returns CDR1 SQVTM and CDR2 ANQGSEA. With 6 bases clipped from V and 2 bases from J, the junction kept 10 bases outside the gene matches. The CDR3 extends over 14 amino acids. The CDR3 protein is CSVALGDSAYEQYF. CDR3 sequence (DNA): TGCAGCGTCGCCCTGGGGGACAGTGCCTACGAGCAGTACTTC.

Many counts were recorded for this clonotype. DNA for the CDR3: TGTGCCAGCAGCCCAGCGAGGGACACTGAAGCTTTCTTT. This gives the protein CASSPARDTEAFF. The V call is TRBV7-3, the J call TRBJ1-1; D uncertain. The CDR3 loop spans 13 amino acids. CDR1 is SGHTA, CDR2 FQGTGA, per germline. Between the trimmed V and J ends, which lost 5 bases and 3 bases, there was a span of 10 bases.

The rearrangement links TRBV5-1 to TRBJ1-6, with 9 nucleotides matching TRBD1. The J segment lost 10 bases and the V segment lost 4 bases, leaving 6 bases of the junction unmatched. The germline gives CDR1 SGHRS, CDR2 YFSETQ. The CDR3 runs 14 residues. CDR3 residues: CASSRDRVESPLHF. In nucleotides, the CDR3 is TGCGCCAGCAGCCGGGACAGGGTGGAATCACCCCTCCACTTT.

A remark on this clonotype: A much larger clone lies one base from this, so it may be a read error. This chain links TRBV20-1 with TRBJ2-1; 7 bases agree with TRBD2. With V trimmed by 3 bases and J by 10 bases, 18 bases remained unmatched. The length of the CDR3 is 16 residues. Germline assignment: CDR1 DFQATT and CDR2 SNEGSKA (reference sequence). CDR3 bases: TGCAGTGCTAGTCGAGTCACGCGGGGGAGCTCCTACGAGCAGTTCTTC. It yields the protein CSASRVTRGSSYEQFF.